A single sample is the source of the 10 T cell receptor beta chains below, sequenced in a study of blood T cell repertoires in COVID-19. Repertoires were generated with immunoSEQ multiplex PCR, while TCRdb's copy carries only in-frame clones and drops some. This sample has over 70,000 clones; around 83% occur once, and the top ten carry 5.1%. The sample consisted of peripheral blood. These receptors were taken from a man older than 75 with acute or convalescent COVID-19.

This clone was seen just once. The V gene is TRBV4-3, the J gene TRBJ2-4; TRBD2 matches at 7 bases. The CDR3 is 17 residues long. The germline V gene has CDR1 LGHNA and CDR2 YSLEER. The junction had 7 bases not matched to a gene; V was cut back by 0 bases and J by 2 bases. The CDR3 nucleotides read TGCGCCAGCAGCCAAGATCTAGGGAGGGGTACCAAAAACATTCAGTACTTC. Amino acids: CASSQDLGRGTKNIQYF.

The gene calls are TRBV5-8 and TRBJ2-1; perhaps TRBD2 as D (7 bases). V was shortened by 8 bases and J by 4 bases, with 13 bases between the two germline ends. Germline V gene lookup returns CDR1 SGHTS and CDR2 YDEGEE. This CDR3 region has 13 residues. In nucleotides, the CDR3 is TGTGCCAGTGCCAGGGGAGGGTACAATGAGCAGTTCTTC. Translation: CASARGGYNEQFF.

This clone was counted a few times. The CDR3 spells CASSLARNSPLHF. CDR3 coding DNA: TGTGCCAGCAGCTTAGCGAGAAATTCACCCCTCCACTTT. This chain joins TRBV7-8 and TRBJ1-6; D ambiguous. The V end lost 0 bases, the J end lost 7 bases, and 4 bases lay between the germline ends. There are 13 residues in the CDR3. Germline V lookup: CDR1 SGHVS, CDR2 FQNEAQ.

The chain uses TRBV11-2 and TRBJ1-2, with D perhaps matching TRBD1 (6 bases). Between the trimmed V and J ends, which lost 4 bases and 2 bases, there was a span of 8 bases. There are 13 residues in the CDR3. Germline V lookup: CDR1 SGHAT, CDR2 FQNNGV. CDR3 residues: CASSSGQNYGYTF. As DNA, the CDR3 is TGTGCCAGCAGCTCTGGACAGAACTATGGCTACACCTTC.

This clone is medium-sized within its sample. The rearrangement uses TRBV12-3 or TRBV12-4 and TRBJ1-1; D is uncertain. The CDR3 has 13 amino acids. The V and J ends lost 7 bases and 2 bases respectively, with 11 bases between them. The CDR3 DNA sequence: TGTGCCAGCACCAACATGGTTAACACTGAAGCTTTCTTT. As protein: CASTNMVNTEAFF.

The chain employs TRBV2 and TRBJ2-6; 10 positions match TRBD1. V shed 10 bases, J shed 3 bases, and the junction held 15 bases outside the gene matches. The CDR3 spans 18 residues. Germline V lookup: CDR1 SNHLY, CDR2 FYNNEI. In DNA form, the CDR3 reads TGTGCCATAACCGTTCAGACAGGGGGCATGAGTGGGGCCAACGTCCTGACTTTC. Amino acid sequence: CAITVQTGGMSGANVLTF.

The chain carries TRBV5-1 and TRBJ1-5; the D gene is possibly TRBD1 (5 bases). Germline V lookup: CDR1 SGHRS, CDR2 YFSETQ. Between the trimmed V and J ends, which lost 4 bases and 0 bases, there was a span of 8 bases. CDR3 length: 14 residues. The CDR3 region has the DNA TGCGCCAGCAGCCCCCAGGGTAGCAATCAGCCCCAGCATTTT. Its protein is CASSPQGSNQPQHF.

V is TRBV7-5 and J is TRBJ2-5; TRBD1, the D gene given by the table, was not confirmed from the DNA. TRBV7-5 is annotated as a pseudogene. The CDR3 has 16 residues. The CDR3 protein is CARSPPPQGRQETQYF. The CDR3 coding sequence is TGTGCCAGAAGCCCCCCGCCCCAGGGAAGGCAAGAGACCCAGTACTTC.

The chain has TRBV19 and TRBJ2-3, with D perhaps matching TRBD2 (6 bases). In germline, CDR1 is LNHDA, CDR2 SQIVND (reference sequence). The CDR3 has 15 residues. V dropped 1 base and J dropped 1 base, with 9 bases sitting between them. The CDR3 bases are TGTGCCAGTAGTATAGTTGCGGGACGCACAGATACGCAGTATTTT. It codes for CASSIVAGRTDTQYF.

The chain recombines TRBV7-2 with TRBJ1-1; D gene uncertain. The V gene lost 1 base and the J gene lost 6 bases, with 12 bases spanning the gap. Per germline, CDR1 SGHTA and CDR2 FQGNSA. The CDR3 runs to 14 residues. For the CDR3, the DNA is TGTGCCAGCAGCTTAGGGGTAGGGAGTGCTGAAGCTTTCTTT. Translating it yields CASSLGVGSAEAFF. Variable domain in full (rest from reference TRBV7-2 and TRBJ1-1): GAGVSQSPSNKVTEKGKDVELRCDPISGHTALYWYRQSLGQGLEFLIYFQGNSAPDKSGLPSDRFSAERTGGSVSTLTIQRTQQEDSAVYLCASSLGVGSAEAFFGQGTRLTVV.